One sample yielded the 23 T cell receptor beta chains listed below, sequenced in a study of blood T cell dynamics during melanoma immunotherapy. Produced via immunoSEQ multiplex PCR; TCRdb's table is partial and in-frame only. The repertoire has some 5,900 clones, roughly 84% of them found once; the top ten carry 10%. This sample's time point: week 3, after first cycle of checkpoint inhibitor. The source was blood, collected from a patient treated with checkpoint blockade. These receptors were taken from a human donor with melanoma.

The genes are TRBV5-4 and TRBJ1-3, with TRBD1 matching over 7 bases. After removal of 4 bases from V and 0 bases from J, the junction contained 7 bases not matched to a gene. CDR1 and CDR2 (germline): SGHNT, YYREEE (reference sequence). This CDR3 contains 16 residues. CDR3 protein: CASSGRDRLSGNTIYF. In DNA, the CDR3 is TGTGCCAGCAGCGGGAGGGACAGACTCTCTGGAAACACCATATATTTT.

This chain joins TRBV9 and TRBJ2-1; 8 bases fit TRBD2. J lost 2 bases, V lost 4 bases, and 5 bases had no gene match. The CDR3 has 15 amino acids. Germline V gene lookup returns CDR1 SGDLS and CDR2 YYNGEE. The CDR3 sequence is CASSSRGAAYNEQFF. CDR3 in DNA: TGTGCCAGCAGCTCGCGGGGGGCGGCCTACAATGAGCAGTTCTTC.

V and J are TRBV10-3 and TRBJ1-1, with no clear D. CDR1 ENHRY and CDR2 SYGVKD come from the germline V gene. V was cut by 0 bases and J by 8 bases, with 7 bases left in between. The CDR3 extends over 12 amino acids. CDR3 protein: CAISESGREAFF. CDR3 nucleotide sequence: TGTGCCATCAGTGAGTCGGGCAGGGAAGCTTTCTTT.

This chain links TRBV5-4 with TRBJ1-3; D unclear. Germline V gives CDR1 SGHNT, CDR2 YYREEE (reference sequence). The ends were cut back, 0 bases at V and 4 bases at J, with 5 bases in the middle. This CDR3 spans 13 amino acids. The CDR3 reads CASSLAKGNTIYF. The DNA of the CDR3 is TGTGCCAGCAGCTTGGCAAAGGGAAACACCATATATTTT.

Only a few counts were recorded for this clone. The chain employs TRBV7-6 and TRBJ1-4, with D unclear. The V gene's germline CDR1 is SGHVS and CDR2 FNYEAQ. The CDR3 is made up of 14 amino acids. Trimming cost V 3 bases and J 3 bases, with 8 bases left between them. In nucleotides, the CDR3 is TGTGCCAGCAGCTTGAGGGCCCCTAATGAAAAACTGTTTTTT. It yields the protein CASSLRAPNEKLFF.

The chain joins TRBV19 to TRBJ2-7; D is unclear. The germline V gene has CDR1 LNHDA and CDR2 SQIVND (reference sequence). The CDR3 loop spans 15 amino acids. V lost 2 bases to trimming and J lost 1 base, with 12 bases between them. CDR3 DNA: TGTGCCAGTAGTATATCCCGCCAGGCGTCCTACGAGCAGTACTTC. Encoded protein: CASSISRQASYEQYF.

This CDR3 is CASAGTGFRDTIYF. The CDR3 region has the DNA TGTGCCAGCGCGGGGACAGGGTTTAGGGACACCATATATTTT. The V call is TRBV28, the J call TRBJ1-3; TRBD1 matches at 9 bases. The CDR3 loop spans 14 amino acids. Germline V gene lookup returns CDR1 MDHEN and CDR2 SYDVKM. V was clipped by 8 bases and J by 8 bases; unmatched bases: 10.

V and J are TRBV27 and TRBJ2-7; D is tentatively TRBD1 or TRBD2 (5 bases each). The CDR3 runs to 14 residues. The V end lost 2 bases, the J end lost 2 bases, and 10 bases lay between the germline ends. Germline CDR1 and CDR2: MNHEY and SMNVEV (reference sequence). The CDR3 DNA reads TGTGCCAGCAGTTTACAATGGGGACCCTACGAGCAGTACTTC. Protein product: CASSLQWGPYEQYF.

The chain couples TRBV6-6 to TRBJ1-1; D unresolved. This CDR3 contains 11 residues. Trimming removed 1 base at V and 8 bases at J, with 5 bases between. Germline assignment: CDR1 MNHNY and CDR2 SVGAGI (reference sequence). CDR3 in DNA: TGTGCCAGCAGTTACTTACAAGAAGCTTTCTTT. Translation gives CASSYLQEAFF.

The CDR3 nucleotides are TGTGCCAGCAGCCGACCCTTTATCTTTGAGCAGTACTTC. Its protein product is CASSRPFIFEQYF. The chain joins TRBV2 to TRBJ2-7; D is unresolved. Germline V lookup: CDR1 SNHLY, CDR2 FYNNEI. Trimming stripped 6 bases from V and 7 bases from J, with 16 bases between. The CDR3 length is 13 residues.

The chain is built from TRBV28 and TRBJ1-2, with 10 bases lining up with TRBD1. In germline, CDR1 is MDHEN, CDR2 SYDVKM. This CDR3 is 16 amino acids long. The trim removed 4 bases at V and 6 bases at J, leaving 11 bases unmatched. The CDR3 region is CASSYGWRQGADGYTF. The CDR3 DNA sequence: TGTGCCAGCAGTTACGGGTGGCGACAGGGGGCTGATGGCTACACCTTC.

This chain joins TRBV19 and TRBJ2-7, with a possible D match to TRBD1 (6 bases). The CDR3 is made up of 14 amino acids. The V gene's germline CDR1 is LNHDA and CDR2 SQIVND (reference sequence). V was pared by 10 bases and J by 5 bases, with 21 bases between. CDR3 sequence: CATTQGHSTNEQYF. The CDR3 nucleotides are TGTGCCACAACCCAGGGGCACAGTACGAACGAGCAGTACTTC. Complete variable domain (other parts from reference TRBV19 and TRBJ2-7): DGGITQSPKYLFRKEGQNVTLSCEQNLNHDAMYWYRQDPGQGLRLIYYSQIVNDFQKGDIAEGYSVSREKKESFPLTVTSAQKNPTAFYLCATTQGHSTNEQYFGPGTRLTVT.

This clone was found a few times. J is TRBJ1-2 and V is TRBV6-5; D unresolved. In germline, CDR1 is MNHEY, CDR2 SVGAGI. The CDR3 covers 11 residues. Deletions cut 5 bases from V and 4 bases from J, with 5 bases between. The CDR3 here is CASSPGYGYTF. As DNA, the CDR3 is TGTGCCAGCAGTCCCGGCTATGGCTACACCTTC.

The V gene is TRBV7-3, the J gene TRBJ2-1; 9 positions agree with TRBD2. V lost 1 base and J lost 2; bases outside the gene matches: 0. This CDR3 comprises 15 residues. Germline CDR1 SGHTA, CDR2 FQGTGA. CDR3 sequence: CASSLIAGAYNEQFF. As DNA, the CDR3 is TGTGCCAGCAGCTTAATAGCGGGGGCCTACAATGAGCAGTTCTTC.

The sample holds a few counts of this clone. The chain has TRBV30 and TRBJ2-7, with D possibly TRBD2 on 6 matching bases. This CDR3 comprises 14 residues. V lost 5 bases, J lost 1 base, and 15 bases lay in between. Germline CDR1 reads GTSNPN; CDR2 reads SVGIG (reference sequence). The CDR3 sequence: CAWGGMQGSYEQYF. CDR3 coding DNA: TGTGCCTGGGGGGGGATGCAGGGATCCTACGAGCAGTACTTC.

The chain has TRBV7-9 and TRBJ2-7; 8 positions agree with TRBD2. Trimming cost V 9 bases and J 0 bases; bases outside gene matches: 4. Germline values: CDR1 SEHNR, CDR2 FQNEAQ (reference sequence). This CDR3 has 13 residues. The CDR3 DNA reads as TGTGCCAGTAACGGGGGGGACTCCTACGAGCAGTACTTC. The encoded protein is CASNGGDSYEQYF.

The sample holds a few counts of this clone. The chain couples TRBV6-5 to TRBJ1-1; possible D gene TRBD1, 6 bases. V lost 9 bases, J lost 6 bases, and 11 bases lay in between. This CDR3 has 11 amino acids. Germline V CDR1 and CDR2: MNHEY, SVGAGI. The CDR3 region is CASQQGPEAFF. CDR3 DNA: TGTGCCAGTCAACAGGGACCTGAAGCTTTCTTT.

This chain joins TRBV28 and TRBJ2-7, with TRBD2 matching 7 bases. The ends lost 2 bases at V and 4 bases at J; junction bases unmatched: 23. The V gene's germline CDR1 is MDHEN and CDR2 SYDVKM. This CDR3 has 20 residues. This CDR3 is CASSLASAFPRGRIEYEQYF. The DNA for the CDR3 is TGTGCCAGCAGTTTAGCCTCGGCCTTCCCGCGGGGGAGGATAGAATACGAGCAGTACTTC.

The J gene is TRBJ1-2, the V gene TRBV28; D remains unclear. V was trimmed by 4 bases and J by 0 bases, leaving 21 bases between them. The CDR3 spans 18 residues. Germline V gene data show CDR1 as MDHEN and CDR2 as SYDVKM. DNA of the CDR3: TGTGCCAGCAGTTCCCCATACCCGGGCGGACTATCTAACTATGGCTACACCTTC. Its protein product is CASSSPYPGGLSNYGYTF.

This sequence joins TRBV7-2 and TRBJ1-1, with 8 bases that match TRBD1. V was pared by 5 bases and J by 7 bases, with 6 bases of the junction left unmatched. The CDR3 has 13 residues. Germline CDR1 SGHTA, CDR2 FQGNSA. The CDR3 region is CASSEQQGVEAFF. For the CDR3, the DNA is TGTGCCAGCAGCGAACAACAGGGGGTTGAAGCTTTCTTT.

The gene calls are TRBV15 and TRBJ1-5; 8 nucleotides align to TRBD1. This CDR3 has 15 amino acids. Losses at the gene ends were 0 bases for V and 6 bases for J; bases not matched to a gene: 4. The germline CDR1 and CDR2 sequences are LNHNV and YYDKDF (reference sequence). CDR3 DNA sequence: TGTGCCACCAGCAGAGACAGGGGGCGAGTTCAGCCCCAGCATTTT. It yields the protein CATSRDRGRVQPQHF.

This chain connects TRBV6-5 to TRBJ2-7, with D perhaps TRBD1 or TRBD2 (5 bases each). V shed 2 bases and J shed 6 bases, with 8 bases lying between them. The CDR3 loop spans 12 amino acids. Germline V gives CDR1 MNHEY, CDR2 SVGAGI. The chain's CDR3 is CASSYGGVEQYF. The CDR3, as DNA: TGTGCCAGCAGTTACGGGGGAGTCGAGCAGTACTTC.

CDR3 loop: CASSLSASSGNTIYF. The CDR3 region has the DNA TGTGCCAGCAGCTTATCAGCGAGCTCTGGAAACACCATATATTTT. This chain joins TRBV5-4 and TRBJ1-3; no clear D. The V end was cut by 2 bases, the J end by 0 bases, with 9 bases between. The CDR3 consists of 15 residues. Germline values: CDR1 SGHNT, CDR2 YYREEE (reference sequence). Complete variable domain (other parts from reference TRBV5-4 and TRBJ1-3): ETGVTQSPTHLIKTRGQQVTLRCSSQSGHNTVSWYQQALGQGPQFIFQYYREEENGRGNFPPRFSGLQFPNYSSELNVNALELDDSALYLCASSLSASSGNTIYFGEGSWLTVV.